One sample yielded the 13 T cell receptor beta chains listed below, sequenced in a study of cytomegalovirus exposure and HLA in healthy donors. TCRdb keeps only in-frame clones here, not all; method: immunoSEQ multiplex PCR. The sample carries under 250,000 clones, roughly 87% recorded once. The source material was PBMCs. These receptors originate from a man younger than 35 in good health and CMV-seropositive.

This clone came up once. This chain links TRBV5-6 with TRBJ1-1; no reliable D call. The CDR3 extends over 13 amino acids. Trimming pared 3 bases from V and 11 bases from J, leaving 17 bases between. Germline assignment: CDR1 SGHDT and CDR2 YYEEEE. CDR3 nucleotides: TGTGCCAGCAGCTCTAGCATCCCGCTTGGGGCTTTCTTT. It specifies CASSSSIPLGAFF.

With respect to this clone: It may be a read error: a sequence one base away is much more abundant. The CDR3: CASSLDSNYGYTF. CDR3 bases: TGTGCCAGCAGCTTGGACAGTAACTATGGCTACACCTTC. The chain recombines TRBV7-9 with TRBJ1-2, with TRBD1 as a possible D gene (6 bases). CDR1 and CDR2 from the germline V gene are SEHNR and FQNEAQ (reference sequence). The CDR3 runs 13 residues. V lost 3 bases, J lost 1 base, and 6 bases lay in between.

The chain recombines TRBV15 with TRBJ2-7; a possible D gene is TRBD1 (5 bases). Germline V gene sequence: CDR1 LNHNV, CDR2 YYDKDF (reference sequence). The CDR3 has 13 amino acids. The V end was cut by 0 bases, the J end by 7 bases, with 10 bases between. For the CDR3, the DNA is TGTGCCACCAGCAGAGAATCAGGGCTAGAGCAGTACTTC. This encodes CATSRESGLEQYF.

The CDR3 sequence is CASSSVIGPGNTEAFF. DNA of the CDR3: TGTGCCAGCAGTTCCGTGATAGGGCCGGGGAACACTGAAGCTTTCTTT. The chain recombines TRBV27 with TRBJ1-1; D ambiguous. V was clipped by 4 bases and J by 1 base, with 16 bases between them. The V gene's germline CDR1 is MNHEY and CDR2 SMNVEV (reference sequence). There are 16 residues in the CDR3.

The chain employs TRBV4-3 and TRBJ2-7, with 11 bases aligning to TRBD2. Germline trimming cut 0 bases from V and 2 bases from J; bases unmatched to any gene: 3. The germline V gene has CDR1 LGHNA and CDR2 YSLEER. The CDR3 extends over 16 amino acids. This CDR3 reads CASSQDHSGRAYEQYF. The CDR3 DNA reads as TGCGCCAGCAGCCAAGATCATAGCGGGAGGGCCTACGAGCAGTACTTC.

The chain has TRBV5-1 and TRBJ1-2; no firm D call. The CDR3 runs 14 residues. Trimming pared 1 base from V and 1 base from J, leaving 8 bases between. CDR1 and CDR2 from the germline V gene are SGHRS and YFSETQ. The CDR3 spells CASSLPGINYGYTF. DNA for the CDR3: TGCGCCAGCAGCTTGCCGGGGATTAACTATGGCTACACCTTC.

This chain connects TRBV6-5 to TRBJ1-4; no clear D. This CDR3 has 14 amino acids. Trimming cost V 6 bases and J 8 bases, with 16 bases left between them. Germline CDR1 reads MNHEY; CDR2 reads SVGAGI. CDR3 bases: TGTGCCAGCAGCAGGACGGCGGCGGGGGAAAAACTGTTTTTT. This sequence encodes CASSRTAAGEKLFF.

This clone was found a few times. The chain couples TRBV2 to TRBJ2-7; D call uncertain. The length of the CDR3 is 11 residues. The germline V and J ends were trimmed by 2 bases and 5 bases, with 4 bases remaining between them. CDR1 is SNHLY and CDR2 is FYNNEI in the germline V gene. The CDR3 sequence: CASSEWDEQYF. The CDR3 DNA sequence: TGTGCCAGCAGTGAATGGGACGAGCAGTACTTC.

The V call is TRBV19, the J call TRBJ1-5; D ambiguous. Germline loops: CDR1 LNHDA, CDR2 SQIVND (reference sequence). This CDR3 is built from 12 residues. The V and J ends lost 7 bases and 4 bases respectively, with 8 bases between them. The CDR3 DNA reads TGTGCCAGTAAAGACGGAAATCAGCCCCAGCATTTT. Protein sequence: CASKDGNQPQHF.

The J gene is TRBJ2-7, the V gene TRBV27; D is perhaps TRBD2 (6 bases). The V gene lost 4 bases and the J gene lost 4 bases, with 14 bases spanning the gap. The CDR3 has 14 amino acids. Germline V gives CDR1 MNHEY, CDR2 SMNVEV (reference sequence). The CDR3 loop is CASSSLTSRYEQYF. The CDR3 DNA reads as TGTGCCAGCAGTTCGTTGACTAGTCGGTACGAGCAGTACTTC.

This chain connects TRBV5-1 to TRBJ1-2; weak D call: TRBD1 (5 bases). Trimming removed 4 bases at V and 5 bases at J, with 18 bases between. CDR1 SGHRS and CDR2 YFSETQ come from the germline V gene. This CDR3 contains 15 residues. The CDR3, as DNA: TGCGCCAGCAGCCCGGGAGGCGGACGGGGGTATGGCTACACCTTC. Encoded protein: CASSPGGGRGYGYTF.

The chain carries TRBV7-2 and TRBJ2-7; 12 bases line up with TRBD1. Germline values: CDR1 SGHTA, CDR2 FQGNSA. V lost 5 bases, J lost 2 bases, and 7 bases stayed unmatched. This CDR3 is 16 amino acids long. The CDR3 here is CASSRRGQGATYEQYF. The CDR3, as DNA: TGTGCCAGCAGCCGTAGGGGACAGGGGGCGACCTACGAGCAGTACTTC.

The chain recombines TRBV9 with TRBJ2-1, with D unresolved. The CDR3 length is 15 residues. Germline V gives CDR1 SGDLS, CDR2 YYNGEE. The V and J ends lost 3 bases and 0 bases respectively, with 10 bases between them. The CDR3 sequence is CASSEESSSYNEQFF. In nucleotides, the CDR3 is TGTGCCAGCAGCGAGGAGAGCAGCTCCTACAATGAGCAGTTCTTC.